The T cell receptor (beta chain) under discussion was sequenced for a study of blood T cell repertoires in COVID-19 (TCRdb year 2020). For the study in its entirety: Samples covering the acute and convalescent phases of COVID-19 were provided by collaborators in the United States, Italy and Spain. The material from the prospective study consisted of cDNA or gDNA derived from T cells, B-cell-depleted T cells, or PBMCs. The dataset comprised deeply sampled blood TCRbeta repertoires from subjects exposed to, actively infected with, or recovered from COVID-19. The repertoires were released in a freely available public database meant as a resource for research on the immune response to SARS-CoV-2. The samples were drawn from two sources: the first 160 participants of the ongoing ImmuneRACE study, and fewer than 1,500 subjects contributed by 6 global collaborators. The sample metadata nearly always contained a de-identified subject ID, COVID-19 status, age in years and sex. Where available, HLA class I and class II types were taken from metadata supplied by the sample provider and were not determined by assay-based typing.

As for this clone: Its antigen target is currently unknown. No base quality values were provided; no much bigger clone lies one nucleotide off.

CDR1 and CDR2 were assigned from the germline V gene (reference sequence) as SGHKS and YYEKEE. Cut back by 4 bases and 0 bases, the V and J ends lie 14 bases apart. Measured from the cysteine to the phenylalanine, the CDR3 is 16 residues long. The retained sequence is limited to the CDR3, 48 bases, with the frame set at the first base. The collaborating institutions used their own protocols to collect whole blood in K2EDTA tubes. Collaborator samples were shipped for TCRbeta analysis as frozen whole blood, isolated PBMCs, or DNA extracted from either sample type. The immunoSEQ Assay, a bias-controlled multiplex PCR, was used to amplify TCRbeta CDR3 regions from genomic DNA. Per the source publication's procedure: Within the assay, amplification of reference gene primers was used to estimate how many nucleated cells each sample contained. Sequence reads were collapsed and filtered to measure the absolute abundance of every unique TCRbeta CDR3 rearrangement. For each sample, productive Simpson clonality was calculated as the square root of Simpson's diversity index over productive rearrangements. Entries here come from immuneACCESS through TCRdb and include only in-frame sequences with V and J called. Some clones fail to appear in such tables; in the studies checked, an unresolved V gene covers under half of the shortfall, and the cause of the remainder is unknown. D and trimming come from the DNA, and the V and J calls and clone size come from that table. The sample table lists just over 200,000 clones, over 75% of them with a count of one. The top ten clonotypes cover over 4.5% of the sample.

Paper-wide results and their limitations: The amount of clinical and demographic metadata varied by source and participant and was provided uncurated.

Sequencing input: peripheral blood. This receptor chain uses TRBV5-5 and TRBJ1-5; TRBD1 is a weak D gene call, 5 bases matching. The TCR comes from a man older than 75 with acute or convalescent COVID-19. The CDR3 corresponds to CASSRQFGYSNQPQHF. The DNA sequence follows: TGTGCCAGCAGCCGACAGTTCGGATATAGCAATCAGCCCCAGCATTTT.